This T cell receptor beta chain was retrieved from a study of T-cell reconstitution after alpha-beta-depleted transplantation in children. This clonotype was counted only a few times. Its cognate antigen is unknown. V was shortened by 4 bases and J by 3 bases, with 13 bases between the two germline ends. This CDR3 has 15 amino acids. Germline V gene lookup returns CDR1 SNHLY and CDR2 FYNNEI. Study-wide points: Several hundred expanded graft clones reportedly supplied alpha-beta T cells about two months after transplant. It was surviving recipient T cells and thymic progenitors that gave some patients high TCRbeta diversity at day 60. One year post-transplant, T-cell counts and diversity were largely derived from T cells produced anew.

The authors prepared the TCRbeta library with unique molecular identifiers. TCRdb re-derived calls from the PCR reads in MiXCR, one entry per CDR3 protein. Of 800,000 to 1,000,000 distinct CDR3 sequences in the sample, roughly 31% were seen once. The sequencing used PBMCs, mostly from graft donor cells, collected 360 days after TCRalphabeta/CD19-depleted stem cell transplant. This TCR came from a boy under two years old who had a stem cell transplant for SCID, so the T cells may come from the graft donor. V and J are TRBV2 and TRBJ2-1; D tentatively reads TRBD1 or TRBD2 (6 bases each). CDR3 DNA: TGTGCCAGCAGTGCGGGGGCCACATACTACAATGAGCAGTTCTTC. Translation: CASSAGATYYNEQFF. Full variable domain (rest looked up from reference TRBV2 and TRBJ2-1): EPEVTQTPSHQVTQMGQEVILRCVPISNHLYFYWYRQILGQKVEFLVSFYNNEISEKSEIFDDQFSVERPDGSNFTLKIRSTKLEDSAMYFCASSAGATYYNEQFFGPGTRLTVL.